A selection of T cell receptor beta chains follows, all from one sample in a study of blood T cell repertoires in COVID-19. Sequencing used immunoSEQ multiplex PCR; TCRdb keeps in-frame clones, though not all of them. The table lists about 520,000 clones, roughly 85% of them singletons. Sequencing was done on a sample of peripheral blood. The receptor source for this set is a human donor in a cohort sampled during active COVID-19. Each CDR3 is given with its conserved first and last residue. The order of the fields is V gene, D gene, CDR3 length, clone size, J gene, CDR3 protein, CDR3 DNA. D genes are given only for firm matches. Clone size is stated in some rows and not others, as once, few, many or a class when expanded.

TRBV12-5	.	13	once	TRBJ2-7	CASGTGSSYEQYF	TGTGCTAGTGGAACAGGGAGCTCCTACGAGCAGTACTTC
TRBV5-1	TRBD2	15	.	TRBJ2-3	CASSLNSGMQDTQYF	TGCGCCAGCAGCTTGAATAGCGGGATGCAAGATACGCAGTATTTT
TRBV18	TRBD2	17	once	TRBJ2-1	CASSPPGLAGGPNEQFF	TGTGCCAGCTCACCACCGGGACTAGCGGGAGGGCCTAATGAGCAGTTCTTC
TRBV4-1	.	15	.	TRBJ2-5	CASSQAPTVQETQYF	TGCGCCAGCAGCCAGGCTCCGACAGTGCAAGAGACCCAGTACTTC
TRBV6-2/TRBV6-3	.	15	.	TRBJ2-5	CASSYLRGLEETQYF	TGTGCCAGCAGTTACTTAAGGGGCTTAGAAGAGACCCAGTACTTC
TRBV28	.	14	once	TRBJ2-5	CASSFRSGRETQYF	TGTGCCAGCAGTTTTCGGAGTGGGAGAGAGACCCAGTACTTC
TRBV4-1	.	14	.	TRBJ1-5	CASSQTGANQPQHF	TGCGCCAGCAGCCAAACGGGTGCCAATCAGCCCCAGCATTTT
TRBV20-1	.	12	.	TRBJ2-3	CSASIRTDTQYF	TGCAGTGCTAGTATTCGGACAGATACGCAGTATTTT
TRBV5-1	.	17	once	TRBJ1-6	CASSATGLSSYNSPLHF	TGCGCCAGCAGCGCAACAGGATTGAGCTCCTATAATTCACCCCTCCACTTT
TRBV21-1	.	15	.	TRBJ1-5	CASSKMGGGNQPQHF	TGTGCCAGCAGCAAAATGGGGGGGGGCAATCAGCCCCAGCATTTT
TRBV5-6	TRBD2	16	.	TRBJ2-7	CASSLDSGRVKYEQYF	TGTGCCAGCAGCTTGGATAGCGGGAGGGTGAAGTACGAGCAGTACTTC
TRBV6-2/TRBV6-3	.	14	once	TRBJ1-1	CASSYGYPGGEAFF	TGTGCCAGCAGTTACGGTTACCCCGGGGGTGAAGCTTTCTTT
TRBV19	.	12	once	TRBJ1-6	CASGPGNSPLHF	TGTGCCAGCGGGCCAGGGAATTCACCCCTCCACTTT
TRBV9	TRBD1	12	.	TRBJ2-4	CASSPRQGVLYF	TGTGCCAGCAGCCCCCGACAGGGGGTCTTATACTTC
TRBV19	.	14	.	TRBJ1-2	CASSTLGVLGGYTF	TGTGCCAGTAGTACCCTGGGAGTTTTGGGGGGCTACACCTTC
TRBV27	.	16	.	TRBJ1-1	CASRGGAGRMNTEAFF	TGTGCCAGCAGGGGGGGAGCGGGGCGGATGAACACTGAAGCTTTCTTT
TRBV28	.	15	.	TRBJ1-5	CASSFNRVPNQPQHF	TGTGCCAGCAGTTTTAACAGGGTCCCAAATCAGCCCCAGCATTTT
TRBV2	TRBD1	12	.	TRBJ1-6	CASRDRISPLHF	TGTGCCAGCAGGGACAGGATTTCACCCCTCCACTTT
TRBV5-1	TRBD2	17	.	TRBJ2-3	CASSLEGTSGSIDTQYF	TGCGCCAGCAGCTTGGAAGGGACTAGCGGGAGTATAGATACGCAGTATTTT
TRBV9	.	14	.	TRBJ1-1	CASSATQGSTEAFF	TGTGCCAGCAGCGCCACTCAGGGGAGCACTGAAGCTTTCTTT
TRBV10-3	.	14	.	TRBJ2-2	CAISDPGLTGELFF	TGTGCCATCAGTGACCCCGGACTCACCGGGGAGCTGTTTTTT
TRBV2	.	13	once	TRBJ1-2	CASSVTGNYGYTF	TGTGCCAGCAGCGTGACAGGAAACTATGGCTACACCTTC
TRBV5-1	TRBD2	18	.	TRBJ2-5	CASSFLFAGTSRAETQYF	TGCGCCAGCAGCTTTCTATTTGCCGGGACTAGCAGAGCCGAGACCCAGTACTTC
TRBV12-3/TRBV12-4	.	13	.	TRBJ1-1	CASSPPGETEAFF	TGTGCCAGCAGCCCCCCGGGGGAAACTGAAGCTTTCTTT
TRBV7-6	.	17	.	TRBJ2-7	CASSGPPDNPLIYEQYF	TGTGCCAGCAGCGGACCACCGGACAACCCGTTAATCTACGAGCAGTACTTC
TRBV6-5	.	14	.	TRBJ1-6	CACGTGYDISPLHF	TGTGCTTGCGGTACAGGTTATGACATTTCACCCCTCCACTTT
TRBV10-3	.	13	.	TRBJ2-1	CAIADGTDNEQFF	TGTGCCATCGCGGATGGTACCGACAATGAGCAGTTCTTC
TRBV6-2/TRBV6-3	TRBD1	19	.	TRBJ2-7	CASSYSYTLQGPSSYEQYF	TGTGCCAGCAGTTACTCGTACACGCTACAGGGGCCGAGCTCCTACGAGCAGTACTTC
TRBV5-1	TRBD1	15	.	TRBJ1-2	CASSLEGQGADGYTF	TGCGCCAGCAGCTTGGAGGGACAGGGGGCAGATGGCTACACCTTC
TRBV4-2	TRBD2	17	.	TRBJ2-3	CASSQPRAGGPTDTQYF	TGTGCCAGCAGCCAACCTCGGGCGGGAGGGCCCACAGATACGCAGTATTTT
TRBV7-9	.	14	.	TRBJ2-7	CASSLPGGGYEQYF	TGTGCCAGCAGCTTGCCTGGCGGTGGCTACGAGCAGTACTTC
TRBV4-3	.	16	.	TRBJ2-3	CASRARAGLGTDTQYF	TGCGCCAGTAGAGCGAGGGCGGGACTGGGCACAGATACGCAGTATTTT
TRBV18	.	16	.	TRBJ1-2	CASSPDAGTITIGYTF	TGTGCCAGCTCACCCGACGCAGGGACTATAACTATTGGCTACACCTTC
TRBV7-2	.	13	few	TRBJ1-2	CASSFTANYGYTF	TGTGCCAGCAGCTTTACAGCTAACTATGGCTACACCTTC
TRBV19	.	14	.	TRBJ1-4	CASSIRGDGEKLFF	TGTGCCAGTAGTATAAGAGGAGACGGGGAAAAACTGTTTTTT
TRBV5-6	TRBD1	15	once	TRBJ1-6	CASSLTGGYNSPLHF	TGTGCCAGCAGCTTGACAGGGGGATATAATTCACCCCTCCACTTT
TRBV5-1	TRBD1	16	.	TRBJ1-6	CASSLTGGQGYSPLHF	TGCGCCAGCAGCTTGACAGGGGGCCAGGGTTACTCACCCCTCCACTTT
TRBV18	.	14	.	TRBJ2-5	CASSPIREQETQYF	TGTGCCAGCTCACCAATCAGGGAACAAGAGACCCAGTACTTC
TRBV5-1	.	14	.	TRBJ2-1	CASSLEGLNNEQFF	TGCGCCAGCAGCTTGGAGGGACTTAACAATGAGCAGTTCTTC
TRBV6-1	TRBD1	14	once	TRBJ2-5	CASSDRGSRETQYF	TGTGCCAGCAGTGACAGGGGGTCGAGGGAGACCCAGTACTTC
TRBV5-8	.	14	few	TRBJ1-2	CASSLGGRPGGYTF	TGTGCCAGCAGCCTGGGGGGGCGCCCGGGTGGCTACACCTTC
TRBV7-2	TRBD2	17	.	TRBJ2-7	CASGGGDSRGRGHEQYF	TGTGCCAGCGGCGGCGGAGACAGTCGCGGGAGGGGCCACGAGCAGTACTTC
TRBV3-1/TRBV3-2	.	15	.	TRBJ1-1	CASSPRTAKNTEAFF	TGTGCCAGCAGCCCCAGGACAGCGAAGAACACTGAAGCTTTCTTT